What follows is one T cell receptor (beta chain) and its context. This clone was found once. This clone's antigen is unknown. Per-base quality was not reported, and no clone a single base away is much larger than it. TCRbeta CDR3 regions were amplified from genomic DNA using the immunoSEQ Assay, a bias-controlled multiplex PCR. The original methods were these. The number of nucleated cells in each sample was estimated by amplification of reference gene primers within the assay. Sequence reads were collapsed and filtered to measure the absolute abundance of every unique TCRbeta CDR3 rearrangement. For each sample, productive Simpson clonality was calculated by taking the square root of Simpson's diversity index across productive rearrangements. TCRdb carries this immuneACCESS record with in-frame sequences only. Its versions omit some clonotypes, under half of them owing to an unresolved V gene in the studies checked, with the rest unexplained. That table furnishes V, J and clone size, whereas the DNA furnished D and trimming. This sample comprises fewer than 350,000 clones, around 88% of them detected only once. Over 6% of the sample is taken by the ten largest.

V was cut back by 7 bases and J by 0 bases, leaving a gap of 21 bases between them. From the cysteine up to the phenylalanine, the CDR3 has a length of 18 residues. Here the CDR3 DNA is all that survives: 54 bases in frame from base 1. In the germline V gene, CDR1 corresponds to SNHLY and CDR2 to FYNNEI. Enrolling through a virtual design, the prospective study's participants ranged in age from roughly 18 to 89 years and lived across some 23 United States geographic areas. In the prospective study, cohorts were assigned on the basis of participant-reported clinical history obtained from a screening survey and a study questionnaire. ImmuneRACE Cohort 3 recovered participants were defined by two consecutive negative NP/OP PCR tests, healthcare professional clearance, or symptom resolution. In the prospective study, whole blood, serum and a nasopharyngeal or oropharyngeal swab were collected from each participant by mobile phlebotomists. Over a roughly 2-month period, participants in the prospective study had the option of providing additional blood draws and questionnaires. Before DNA extraction, blood samples from the prospective study were shipped at room temperature or frozen.

These data belong to a study of blood T cell repertoires in COVID-19 (TCRdb year 2020). General notes on the study: Samples from collaborators originated in the United States, Italy and Spain and spanned both the acute and convalescent phases of COVID-19. The prospective study material was composed of cDNA or gDNA derived from T cells, B-cell-depleted T cells, or PBMCs. The dataset comprised deeply sampled blood TCRbeta repertoires from subjects exposed to, actively infected with, or recovered from COVID-19. A freely available public database, intended as a resource for researchers studying the immune response to SARS-CoV-2, is where the repertoires were released. The samples were drawn from the first 160 participants of the ongoing ImmuneRACE study and from 950 to 1,500 subjects provided by 6 global collaborators. A de-identified subject ID, COVID-19 status, age in years and sex were almost always included in the sample metadata. HLA class I and class II types, where available, came from metadata supplied by the sample provider rather than from assay-based typing. Broader findings and caveats from the paper: The quantity of clinical and demographic metadata differed by source and by participant and was supplied without curation.

This chain is built from TRBV2 and TRBJ2-2; no D gene is confidently identified. The material sequenced was PBMCs or T cells enriched from blood (not recorded which). This clonotype was sampled from a woman in her thirties or forties who had recovered from COVID-19. This receptor carries the CDR3 CASKPSRLARTNTGELFF. The sequenced DNA: TGTGCCAGCAAGCCCTCTCGACTCGCGCGAACGAACACCGGGGAGCTGTTTTTT.